The entry below describes one TCR beta chain. The source of the sample is a study of OX40 agonist ivuxolimab in advanced cancers. Autoimmune disease history or systemic immunosuppression led to patients being barred. Trimming took 5 bases from V and 6 from J, leaving 14 bases between them. The CDR3 is 13 residues long. CDR1 and CDR2 from the germline V gene are SGHTA and FQGNSA. Repertoires were generated with immunoSEQ multiplex PCR, while TCRdb's copy carries only in-frame clones and drops some. The table includes tens of thousands of clones, more than 80% detected once. Source: CD4+ or CD8+ T cells sorted from blood, taken in a trial of the OX40 agonist ivuxolimab. V and J are TRBV7-2 and TRBJ2-7; D is undetermined. The origin of this receptor is an adult with an advanced solid tumor such as melanoma, head and neck, liver or kidney cancer. The DNA of the CDR3 is TGTGCCAGCAGCATAACCTATACGGGCGAGCAGTACTTC. Its translation: CASSITYTGEQYF.